The next 4 T cell receptor beta chains were all read from a single sample in a study of blood T cell repertoires in COVID-19. The table came from immunoSEQ multiplex PCR; TCRdb's copy has only in-frame clones and leaves some out. Among fewer than 250,000 clones, around 82% were seen once, and the ten largest hold 2.5%. The sequencing sample was made of peripheral blood. These receptors were taken from a woman in her thirties or forties with active or convalescent COVID-19.

V usage is TRBV12-3 or TRBV12-4 and J usage is TRBJ2-7, with D perhaps matching TRBD1 (6 bases). The CDR3 consists of 13 residues. V was shortened by 4 bases and J by 6 bases, with 13 bases between the two germline ends. CDR3 DNA sequence: TGTGCCAGCAGTTCCACAGGGTTCGGCGAGCAGTACTTC. This codes for CASSSTGFGEQYF.

This chain connects TRBV10-2 to TRBJ1-6; 7 bases match TRBD1. The CDR3 consists of 16 residues. The trim removed 2 bases at V and 9 bases at J, leaving 10 bases unmatched. Germline values: CDR1 WSHSY, CDR2 SAAADI. The CDR3, as DNA: TGCGCCAGCAGTGAGCCCTCCCCGACAGGGCCTTCACCCCTCCACTTT. This encodes CASSEPSPTGPSPLHF.

The chain couples TRBV14 to TRBJ2-1; possible D gene TRBD2, 6 bases. V lost 7 bases, J lost 10 bases, and 23 bases lay in between. This CDR3 region has 15 residues. The germline CDR1 and CDR2 sequences are SGHDN and FVKESK. CDR3 DNA sequence: TGTGCCAGCATAACGGGCAGGCACTGGAGGGGAGAGCAGTTCTTC. This gives the protein CASITGRHWRGEQFF.

This clone has a count of ten or more. The V gene is TRBV7-9, the J gene TRBJ1-1; perhaps TRBD1 as D (5 bases). V lost 8 bases, J lost 7 bases, and 11 bases lay in between. The CDR3 has 11 amino acids. Germline V gives CDR1 SEHNR, CDR2 FQNEAQ (reference sequence). CDR3 sequence: CASGRTLEAFF. The CDR3, as DNA: TGTGCCAGCGGGAGGACACTTGAAGCTTTCTTT.